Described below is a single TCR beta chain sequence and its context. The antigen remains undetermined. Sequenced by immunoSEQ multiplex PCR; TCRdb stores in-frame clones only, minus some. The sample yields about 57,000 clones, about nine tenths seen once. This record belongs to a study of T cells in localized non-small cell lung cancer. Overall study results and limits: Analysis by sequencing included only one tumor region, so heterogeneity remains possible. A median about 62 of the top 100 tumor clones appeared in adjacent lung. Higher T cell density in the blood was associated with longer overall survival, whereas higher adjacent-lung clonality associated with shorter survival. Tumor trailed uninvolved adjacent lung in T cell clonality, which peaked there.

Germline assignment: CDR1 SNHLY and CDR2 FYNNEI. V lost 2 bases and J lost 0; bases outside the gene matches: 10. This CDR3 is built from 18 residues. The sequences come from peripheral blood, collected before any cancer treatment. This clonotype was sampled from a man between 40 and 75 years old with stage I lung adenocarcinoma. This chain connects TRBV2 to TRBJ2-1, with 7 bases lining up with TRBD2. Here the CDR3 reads CASSEFGGGTSSYNEQFF. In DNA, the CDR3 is TGTGCCAGCAGTGAATTTGGGGGAGGGACGAGCTCCTACAATGAGCAGTTCTTC. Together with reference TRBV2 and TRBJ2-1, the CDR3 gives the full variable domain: EPEVTQTPSHQVTQMGQEVILRCVPISNHLYFYWYRQILGQKVEFLVSFYNNEISEKSEIFDDQFSVERPDGSNFTLKIRSTKLEDSAMYFCASSEFGGGTSSYNEQFFGPGTRLTVL.